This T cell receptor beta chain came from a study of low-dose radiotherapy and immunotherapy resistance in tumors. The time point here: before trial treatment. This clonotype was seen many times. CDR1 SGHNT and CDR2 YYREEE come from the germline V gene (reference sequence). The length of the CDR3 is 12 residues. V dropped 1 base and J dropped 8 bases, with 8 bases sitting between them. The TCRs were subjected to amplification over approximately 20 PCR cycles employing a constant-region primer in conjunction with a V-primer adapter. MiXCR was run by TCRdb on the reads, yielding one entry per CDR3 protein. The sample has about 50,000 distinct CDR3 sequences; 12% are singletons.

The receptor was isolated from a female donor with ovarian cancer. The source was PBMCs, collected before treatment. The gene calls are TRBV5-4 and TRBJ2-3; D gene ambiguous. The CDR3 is CASSLKDSTQYF. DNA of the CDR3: TGTGCCAGCAGCTTGAAGGATAGTACGCAGTATTTT.